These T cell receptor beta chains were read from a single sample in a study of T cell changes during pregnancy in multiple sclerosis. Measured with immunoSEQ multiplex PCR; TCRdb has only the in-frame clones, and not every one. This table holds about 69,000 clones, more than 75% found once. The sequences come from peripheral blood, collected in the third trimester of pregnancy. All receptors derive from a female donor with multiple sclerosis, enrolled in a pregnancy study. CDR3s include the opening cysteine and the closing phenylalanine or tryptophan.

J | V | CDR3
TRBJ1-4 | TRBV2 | CASRGRDQEKLFF
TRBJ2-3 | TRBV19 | CASTLGQGGTDTQYF
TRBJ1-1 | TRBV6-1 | CASGSHTEAFF
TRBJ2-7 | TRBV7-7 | CASSAYRGPAYEQYF
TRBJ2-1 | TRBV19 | CASSWGQGSNEQFF
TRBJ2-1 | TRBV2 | CASSWAAAAYNEQFF
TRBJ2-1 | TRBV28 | CASTLTPEREQFF
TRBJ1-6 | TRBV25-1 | CASSGLDRGSPLHF
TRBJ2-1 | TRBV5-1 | CASSLAGNEQFF
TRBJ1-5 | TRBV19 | CARDSHSNQPQHF
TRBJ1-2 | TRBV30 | CADRDSVNYGYTF
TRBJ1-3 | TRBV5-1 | CASSQQGSSSGNTIYF
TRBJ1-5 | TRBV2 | CASSRQTSNQPQHF
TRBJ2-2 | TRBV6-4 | CASGDQGGELFF
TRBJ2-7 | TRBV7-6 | CASSARHTSVSYEQYF
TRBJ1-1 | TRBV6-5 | CASSYGTLWNTEAFF
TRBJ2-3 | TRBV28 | CASSFQGKGTDTQYF
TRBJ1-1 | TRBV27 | CASNSGQGGTEAFF
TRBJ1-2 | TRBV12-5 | CASGLDRYGYTF
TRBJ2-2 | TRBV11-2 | CASSKDRLNTGELFF
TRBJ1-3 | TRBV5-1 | CASSLQGTGNTIYF
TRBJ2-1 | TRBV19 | CASSPPPGLGRYNEQFF
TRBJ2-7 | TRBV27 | CATEGPNSYEQYF